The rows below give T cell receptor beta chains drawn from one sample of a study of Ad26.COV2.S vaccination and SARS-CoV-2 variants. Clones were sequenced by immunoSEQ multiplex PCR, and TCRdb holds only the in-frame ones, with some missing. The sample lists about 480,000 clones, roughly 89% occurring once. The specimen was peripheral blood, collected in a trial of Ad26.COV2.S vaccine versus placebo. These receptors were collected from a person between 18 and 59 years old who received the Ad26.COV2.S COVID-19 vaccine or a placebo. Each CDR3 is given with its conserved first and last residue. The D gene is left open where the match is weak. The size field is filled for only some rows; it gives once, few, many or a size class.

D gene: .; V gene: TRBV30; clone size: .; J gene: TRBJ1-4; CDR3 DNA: TGTGCCTGGGGACAGAATGAAAAACTGTTTTTT; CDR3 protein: CAWGQNEKLFF
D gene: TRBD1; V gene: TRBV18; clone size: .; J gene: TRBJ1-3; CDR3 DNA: TGTGCCAGCTCACTCCCGGGACAGGGATTTGGAAACACCATATATTTT; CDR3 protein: CASSLPGQGFGNTIYF
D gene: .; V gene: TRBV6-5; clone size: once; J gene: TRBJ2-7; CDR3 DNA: TGTGCCAGCAGAAGGGCAGGGCGGGAAGAGCAGTACTTC; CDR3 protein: CASRRAGREEQYF
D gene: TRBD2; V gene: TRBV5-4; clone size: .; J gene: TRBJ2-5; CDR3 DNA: TGTGCCAGCAGCCCAACTAGCGGGTGGGAGGAGACCCAGTACTTC; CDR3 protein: CASSPTSGWEETQYF
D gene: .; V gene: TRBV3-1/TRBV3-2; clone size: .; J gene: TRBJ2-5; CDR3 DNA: TGTGCCAGCAGCCAACCTATGGGGGGCTATGAGACCCAGTACTTC; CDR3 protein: CASSQPMGGYETQYF
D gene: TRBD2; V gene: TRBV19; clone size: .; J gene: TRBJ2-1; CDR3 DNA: TGTGCCAGTAGTTTCCCACCGGGACTAGGAGCGTACAATGAGCAGTTCTTC; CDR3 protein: CASSFPPGLGAYNEQFF
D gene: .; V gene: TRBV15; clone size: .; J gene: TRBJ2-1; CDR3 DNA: TGTGCCACCAGCAGAGACCCCCGAGGGGATGAGCAGTTCTTC; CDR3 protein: CATSRDPRGDEQFF
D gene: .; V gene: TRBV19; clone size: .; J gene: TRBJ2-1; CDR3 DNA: TGTGCCAGTAAGATCCTCGATGAGCAGTTCTTC; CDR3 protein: CASKILDEQFF
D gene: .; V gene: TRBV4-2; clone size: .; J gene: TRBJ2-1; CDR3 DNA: TGTGCCAGCAGCCGGGGGACCCTACAGTTCTTC; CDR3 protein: CASSRGTLQFF
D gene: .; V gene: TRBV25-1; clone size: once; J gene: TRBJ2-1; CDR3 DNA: TGTGCCAGCAGTAATAGCGGAAGATACAATGAGCAGTTCTTC; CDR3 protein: CASSNSGRYNEQFF
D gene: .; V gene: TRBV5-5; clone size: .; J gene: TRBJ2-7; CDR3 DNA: TGTGCCAGCAGCTTGTTCAACTACGAGCAGTACTTC; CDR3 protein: CASSLFNYEQYF
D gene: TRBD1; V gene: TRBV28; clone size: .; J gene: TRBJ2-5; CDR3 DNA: TGTGCCAGCAGCCCGGACAGGAGCAACCAAGAGACCCAGTACTTC; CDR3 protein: CASSPDRSNQETQYF
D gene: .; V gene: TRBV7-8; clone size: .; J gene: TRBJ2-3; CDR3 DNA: TGTGCCAGCAGCTTTGGGGGGAACACAGATACGCAGTATTTT; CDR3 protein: CASSFGGNTDTQYF
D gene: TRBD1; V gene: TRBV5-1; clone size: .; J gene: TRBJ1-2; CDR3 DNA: TGCGCCAGCAGCTTGGTGTTAGGGACAGGGGATGGCTACACCTTC; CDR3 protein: CASSLVLGTGDGYTF
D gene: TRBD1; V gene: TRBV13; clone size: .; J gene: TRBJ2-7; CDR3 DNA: TGTGCCAGCAGCTTGAGGGGGCAGCCCTACGAGCAGTACTTC; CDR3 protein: CASSLRGQPYEQYF
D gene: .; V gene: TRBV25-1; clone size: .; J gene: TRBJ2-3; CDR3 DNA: TGTGCCAGCAGTGATCCAGGGAGGGATACGCAGTATTTT; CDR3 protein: CASSDPGRDTQYF
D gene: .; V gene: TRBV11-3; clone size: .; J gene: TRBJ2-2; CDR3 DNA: TGTGCCAGCAGCCCAAGGGGCGGGAACACCGGGGAGCTGTTTTTT; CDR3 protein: CASSPRGGNTGELFF
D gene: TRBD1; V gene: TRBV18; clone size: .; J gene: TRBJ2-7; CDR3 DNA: TGTGCCAGCTCACCCACCGGGACAGCGAGCCCCTACGAGCAGTACTTC; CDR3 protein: CASSPTGTASPYEQYF
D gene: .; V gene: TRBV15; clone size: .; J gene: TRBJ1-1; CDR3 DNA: TGTGCCACCAGCAGAGGAAGTGGTAGTAGCAACACTGAAGCTTTCTTT; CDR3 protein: CATSRGSGSSNTEAFF
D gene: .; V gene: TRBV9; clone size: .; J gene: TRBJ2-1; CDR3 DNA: TGTGCCAGCAGCGTTCTCGAGGATGAGCAGTTCTTC; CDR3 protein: CASSVLEDEQFF
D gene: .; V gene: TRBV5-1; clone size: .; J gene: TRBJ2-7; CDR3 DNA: TGCGCCAGCAGCTTGGGACGACCGGGGGACGAGCAGTACTTC; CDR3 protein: CASSLGRPGDEQYF
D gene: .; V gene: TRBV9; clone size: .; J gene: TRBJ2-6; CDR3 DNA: TGTGCCAGCAGCGTACGTGGCAGGGAGAACTATGGGGCCAACGTCCTGACTTTC; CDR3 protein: CASSVRGRENYGANVLTF
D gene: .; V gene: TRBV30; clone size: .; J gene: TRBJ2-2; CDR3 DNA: TGTGCCTGGAGTCCCCGCCGCGGGATGGGGCCCGGGGAGCTGTTTTTT; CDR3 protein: CAWSPRRGMGPGELFF
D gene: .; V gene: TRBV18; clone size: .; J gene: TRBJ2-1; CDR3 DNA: TGTGCCAGCTACTTCACTAATACGGACAATGAGCAGTTCTTC; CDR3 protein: CASYFTNTDNEQFF
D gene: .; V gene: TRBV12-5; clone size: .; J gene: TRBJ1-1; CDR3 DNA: TGTGCTAGTGGTTTGGCTTGGGGGGAAGCTTTCTTT; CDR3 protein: CASGLAWGEAFF
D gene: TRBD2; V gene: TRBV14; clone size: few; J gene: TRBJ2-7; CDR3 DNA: TGTGCCAGCAGCCACGGACTAGCGGGAGTATTGAACGAGCAGTACTTC; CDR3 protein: CASSHGLAGVLNEQYF
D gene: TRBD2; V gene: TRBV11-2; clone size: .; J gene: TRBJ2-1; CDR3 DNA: TGTGCCAGCAGCTTAAATTTAGCGGGAGCACCGAATGAGCAGTTCTTC; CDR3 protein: CASSLNLAGAPNEQFF
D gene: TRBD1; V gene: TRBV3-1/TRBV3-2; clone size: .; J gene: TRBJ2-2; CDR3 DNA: TGTGCCAGCAGCCAAGCCGCGGGACAGGGGTACACCGGGGAGCTGTTTTTT; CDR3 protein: CASSQAAGQGYTGELFF
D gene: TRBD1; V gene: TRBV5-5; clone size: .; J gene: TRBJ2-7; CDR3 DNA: TGTGCCAGCAGCACCCCCCGACAGGGGCCCTACGAGCAGTACTTC; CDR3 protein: CASSTPRQGPYEQYF
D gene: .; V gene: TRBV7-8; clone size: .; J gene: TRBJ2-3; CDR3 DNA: TGTGCCAGCAGCTTCCAGGGGGATACGCAGTATTTT; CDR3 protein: CASSFQGDTQYF
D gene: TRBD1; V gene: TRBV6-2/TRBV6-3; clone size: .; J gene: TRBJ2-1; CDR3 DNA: TGTGCCAGCAGTTGGCGGGACAGGGGCTATCGTGAGCAGTTCTTC; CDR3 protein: CASSWRDRGYREQFF
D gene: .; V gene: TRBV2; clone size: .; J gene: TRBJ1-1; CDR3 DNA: TGTGCCAGCAGTGAGAACAGGCGCAACACTGAAGCTTTCTTT; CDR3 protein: CASSENRRNTEAFF
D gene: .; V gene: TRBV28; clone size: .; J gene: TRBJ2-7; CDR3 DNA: TGTGCCAGCATAGCGGATCTCCCCCCCTACGAGCAGTACTTC; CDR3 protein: CASIADLPPYEQYF
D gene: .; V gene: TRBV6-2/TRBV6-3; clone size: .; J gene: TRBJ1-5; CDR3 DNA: TGTGCCAGCAGTTACATTCTCCAGGGAGATCAGCCCCAGCATTTT; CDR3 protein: CASSYILQGDQPQHF
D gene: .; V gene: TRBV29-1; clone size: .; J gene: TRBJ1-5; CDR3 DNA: TGCAGCGTGATCGGGTTAAATCAGCCCCAGCATTTT; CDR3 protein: CSVIGLNQPQHF
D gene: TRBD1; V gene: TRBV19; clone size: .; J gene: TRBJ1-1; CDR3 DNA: TGTGCCAGTAGTCCGGGACAGGCCATGAACACTGAAGCTTTCTTT; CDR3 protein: CASSPGQAMNTEAFF